The subject of this entry is one T cell receptor beta chain. Its antigen is not identified. The CDR3 covers 13 residues. Through 5' RACE with UMI labels, the TRB cDNA libraries were prepared. TCRdb derives one entry per CDR3 protein from the 5' RACE reads, leaving out DNA. This sample's table has tens of thousands of distinct CDR3 sequences. This entry is derived from a study of CXCR3-negative and CXCR3-positive naive CD8 T cells. The overall study: There were about 135 million TRB reads altogether, and each library had about 1.5 +/- 0.3 million of them.

Study results and limitations: The naive subsets expressed comparable surface CD5, and the authors inferred TCR strength from TRB CDR3 properties. TRBV-TRBJ usage was alike in naive CXCR3-negative and CXCR3-positive cells but differed in memory cells. Much lower diversity was found in memory CD8+ cells, while both naive subsets had comparably high diversity.

The V and J genes are TRBV12-3 or TRBV12-4 and TRBJ1-3; TCRdb proposes TRBD1, but this gene call is untestable without DNA. This sequence was found in a human donor in good health. Some clones in this sample may be carry-over from other donors' samples. Input material: memory CD8+ T cells from blood. The CDR3 protein is CASSFNQGVTIYF.